This T cell receptor beta chain originates from a study of blood T cell repertoires in COVID-19. The sample holds one count of this clone. A single base separates this from a much larger clone, so it may be a read error. TCRdb keeps only in-frame clones here, not all; method: immunoSEQ multiplex PCR. Among around 260,000 clones listed, roughly 84% were seen once. Sequencing used peripheral blood. The receptor's source is a human donor with COVID-19, enrolled during active disease. The donor label of this sample is uncertain.

CDR3 sequence reads: CASSIGQGEGGYTF. For the CDR3, the DNA is TGTGCCAGTAGTATAGGTCAGGGTGAAGGAGGCTACACCTTC. This chain links TRBV19 with TRBJ1-2; TRBD1 might be the D (5 bases). The germline CDR1 and CDR2 sequences are LNHDA and SQIVND (reference sequence). V lost 1 base and J lost 8, with 14 bases in between. This CDR3 comprises 14 residues.